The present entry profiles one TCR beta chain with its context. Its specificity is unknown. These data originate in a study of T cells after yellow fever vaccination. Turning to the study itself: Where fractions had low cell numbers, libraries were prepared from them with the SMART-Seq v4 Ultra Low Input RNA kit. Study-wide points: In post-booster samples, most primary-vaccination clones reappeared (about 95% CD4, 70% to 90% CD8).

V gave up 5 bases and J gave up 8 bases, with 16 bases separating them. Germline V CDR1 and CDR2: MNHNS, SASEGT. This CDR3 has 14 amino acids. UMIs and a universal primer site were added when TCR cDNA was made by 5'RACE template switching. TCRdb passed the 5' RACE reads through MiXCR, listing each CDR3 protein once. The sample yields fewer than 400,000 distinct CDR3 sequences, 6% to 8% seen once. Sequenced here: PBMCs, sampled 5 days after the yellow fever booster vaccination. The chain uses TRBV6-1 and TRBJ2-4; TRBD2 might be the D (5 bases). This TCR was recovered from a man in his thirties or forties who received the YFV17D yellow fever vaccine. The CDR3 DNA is TGTGCCAGCAGTATTGGAGGTCCCTCGGACATTCAGTACTTC. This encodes CASSIGGPSDIQYF.